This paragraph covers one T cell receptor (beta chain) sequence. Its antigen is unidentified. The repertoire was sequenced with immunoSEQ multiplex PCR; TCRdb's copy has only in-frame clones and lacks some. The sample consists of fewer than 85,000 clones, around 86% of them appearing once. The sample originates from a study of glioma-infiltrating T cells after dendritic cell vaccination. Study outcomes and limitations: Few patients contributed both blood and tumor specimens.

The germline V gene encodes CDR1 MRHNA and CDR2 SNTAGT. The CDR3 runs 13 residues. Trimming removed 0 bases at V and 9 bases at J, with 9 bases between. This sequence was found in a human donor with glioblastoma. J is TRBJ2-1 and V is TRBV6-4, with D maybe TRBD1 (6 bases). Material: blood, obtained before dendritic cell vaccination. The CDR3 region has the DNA TGTGCCAGCAGTGACTCCGGACAGTCTGAGCAGTTCTTC. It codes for CASSDSGQSEQFF.